The clone carrying this T cell receptor (beta chain) was seen a few times. TCRdb itself ran the RT-PCR reads through MiXCR, one entry per CDR3 protein. The table lists about 680,000 distinct CDR3 sequences, approximately 15% of them singletons. The CDR3 spans 14 residues. Germline assignment: CDR1 SGHTA and CDR2 FQGNSA. Germline trimming cut 4 bases from V and 8 bases from J; bases unmatched to any gene: 8. Material: memory CD4+ T cells from blood. The sequence was obtained from a female donor in good health, serving as a healthy control. This chain links TRBV7-2 with TRBJ1-2, with TRBD1 identical over 9 bases. Written as DNA, the CDR3 is TGTGCCAGCAGCTCAACCGGGACAGGGAAAGGCTACACCTTC. Residues: CASSSTGTGKGYTF.